Listed below are T cell receptor beta chains from one sample, sequenced in a study of radiation and T cells in renal cell carcinoma. Sequencing used immunoSEQ multiplex PCR; TCRdb keeps in-frame clones, though not all of them. The sample has about 77,000 clones, roughly 85% seen once. Sample: blood, taken from a patient whose treatment included radiotherapy and nephrectomy. Every receptor here comes from a woman aged 60 to 75 with renal cell carcinoma. Each CDR3 is given with its conserved first and last residue. Fields, in order: D gene, clone size, CDR3 length, V gene, J gene, CDR3 DNA, CDR3 protein. D genes are given only for firm matches. The listing skips clone size in some rows; elsewhere it reads once, few, many or a size class.

>.|.|17|TRBV7-9|TRBJ2-3
TGTGCCAGCAGCTCTCCCCGCGAGACACCTGCGGGAGATACGCAGTATTTT
CASSSPRETPAGDTQYF
>TRBD1|.|16|TRBV10-1|TRBJ1-2
TGCGCCAGCAGTGATCGGGGGACAGGGTTTCTTAGAGGACTTACCTTC
CASSDRGTGFLRGLTF
>TRBD1|.|15|TRBV19|TRBJ2-7
TGTGCCAGTCGGGCCGAAAGACAGGGTATATACGAGCAGTACTTC
CASRAERQGIYEQYF
>.|once|14|TRBV6-1|TRBJ2-7
TGTGCCAGCAGACCCATGGGGACTGGCTACGAGCAGTACTTC
CASRPMGTGYEQYF
>TRBD2|.|16|TRBV4-1|TRBJ2-1
TGCGCCAGCAGCCAAGAGGGAAGCGGGAGTTATAATGAGCAGTTCTTC
CASSQEGSGSYNEQFF
>.|.|21|TRBV27|TRBJ1-5
TGTGCCAGCAGTTCCTTAGGGGACGGACTTGGTGGCCGGGGTTCGAATCAGCCCCAGCATTTT
CASSSLGDGLGGRGSNQPQHF
>TRBD1|once|12|TRBV30|TRBJ2-7
TGTGCCTGGGGGGAGACAGGGGACGAGCAGTACTTC
CAWGETGDEQYF
>.|.|11|TRBV2|TRBJ1-1
TGTGCCAGCAGCTTTGAGGTTGAAGCTTTCTTT
CASSFEVEAFF
>.|.|13|TRBV6-4|TRBJ2-7
TGTGCCAGCAGTTCCAGCGGAACCTACGAGCAGTACTTC
CASSSSGTYEQYF
>TRBD1|.|15|TRBV11-2|TRBJ2-5
TGTGCCAGCAGTTTGGACAGGGGAGAGAGGGAGACCCAGTACTTC
CASSLDRGERETQYF
>TRBD2|few|15|TRBV10-2|TRBJ2-5
TGCGCCAGCAGTGAACTAGCGAGGCCACAAGAGACCCAGTACTTC
CASSELARPQETQYF
>.|.|18|TRBV7-2|TRBJ2-3
TGTGCCAGCAGCTCCCCGGGCGGCGGATTATACATTACAGATACGCAGTATTTT
CASSSPGGGLYITDTQYF
>TRBD1|.|15|TRBV14|TRBJ1-1
TGTGCCAGCAGGCGCGTGGGACAGGATTGGACTGAAGCTTTCTTT
CASRRVGQDWTEAFF
>.|.|12|TRBV7-2|TRBJ2-7
TGTGCCAGCAGCCTACCTACTTACGAGCAGTACTTC
CASSLPTYEQYF
>.|few|13|TRBV7-3|TRBJ1-2
TGTGCCAGCAGCCCCGGCCGTAACTATGGCTACACCTTC
CASSPGRNYGYTF
>.|few|15|TRBV30|TRBJ1-6
TGTGCCTGGAGTGTCCCGATCGCCTATAATTCACCCCTCCACTTT
CAWSVPIAYNSPLHF
>.|.|14|TRBV6-1|TRBJ1-5
TGTGCCACCGGGGGCCTGGGGAGCAATCAGCCCCAGCATTTT
CATGGLGSNQPQHF
>TRBD2|.|16|TRBV7-9|TRBJ2-1
TGTGCCAGCAGCTTAGTCTTGACTAGCGGGACAAATGAGCAGTTCTTC
CASSLVLTSGTNEQFF
>.|.|12|TRBV28|TRBJ1-2
TGTGCCAGCCTAAGACTGAACTATGGCTACACCTTC
CASLRLNYGYTF
>TRBD1|.|13|TRBV29-1|TRBJ2-7
TGCAGCGTAATAAGGACAGGGGGCGAAGAGCAGTACTTC
CSVIRTGGEEQYF
>TRBD2|once|16|TRBV5-6|TRBJ2-7
TGTGCCAGCAGCTTAGTTCCAGCGGGGGTTCTCTACGAGCAGTACTTC
CASSLVPAGVLYEQYF
>TRBD1|.|14|TRBV19|TRBJ2-7
TGTGCCAGTAGTACGTCCCGGGACAGGGACGAGCAGTACTTC
CASSTSRDRDEQYF
>.|few|10|TRBV29-1|TRBJ1-1
TGCAGCGTTGGCCGAACTGAAGCTTTCTTT
CSVGRTEAFF
>.|.|17|TRBV9|TRBJ2-1
TGTGCCAGCAGCGTAGTACGGCAGGGGACATCCTACAATGAGCAGTTCTTC
CASSVVRQGTSYNEQFF
>TRBD2|.|15|TRBV19|TRBJ2-3
TGTGCCAGTTCTGACAGCGGGGGGCTCGGAGATACGCAGTATTTT
CASSDSGGLGDTQYF
>TRBD1|.|17|TRBV6-1|TRBJ1-4
TGTGCCAGCAGTGATGGGGACAGGGGGCGCTTCTGGGAAAAACTGTTTTTT
CASSDGDRGRFWEKLFF
>.|.|12|TRBV7-3|TRBJ2-1
TGTGCCAGCAGCTTACCTGTGGGTGAGCAGTTCTTC
CASSLPVGEQFF
>.|.|13|TRBV29-1|TRBJ2-7
TGCAGCGTTCGGGTGGGCAGCTCCTACGAGCAGTACTTC
CSVRVGSSYEQYF
>TRBD1|.|15|TRBV6-5|TRBJ2-7
TGTGCCAGCAGTTACTCGACAGGGTCAACCTACGAGCAGTACTTC
CASSYSTGSTYEQYF
>TRBD2|.|14|TRBV30|TRBJ2-7
TGTGCCTGGACTAGCGGGAGGGTTCCCTACGAGCAGTACTTC
CAWTSGRVPYEQYF
>TRBD1|.|16|TRBV7-8|TRBJ1-5
TGTGCCAGCAGCTACGCGACAGGGGGCAAGGCGCAGCCCCAGCATTTT
CASSYATGGKAQPQHF
>.|few|16|TRBV6-5|TRBJ2-7
TGTGCCAGCAGTTTTACCCGGACAATGGTGGCCTACGAGCAGTACTTC
CASSFTRTMVAYEQYF
>.|.|11|TRBV6-1|TRBJ2-5
TGTGCCATCACCCAGGGGGAGACCCAGTACTTC
CAITQGETQYF
>.|.|14|TRBV9|TRBJ2-3
TGTGCCAGCAGCGTAGGGCACAACACAGATACGCAGTATTTT
CASSVGHNTDTQYF
>.|.|13|TRBV6-5|TRBJ1-1
TGTGCCAGCAAGCGGGGGTTAGGAACTGAAGCTTTCTTT
CASKRGLGTEAFF
>.|.|14|TRBV7-7|TRBJ2-1
TGTGCTAGCAGCCTAGGACAAATATTCAATGAGCAGTTCTTC
CASSLGQIFNEQFF
>TRBD1|few|13|TRBV9|TRBJ1-1
TGTGCCAGCAGTGCCCGGACAGGGGATGAAGCTTTCTTT
CASSARTGDEAFF
>.|once|11|TRBV11-2|TRBJ2-2
TGTGCCAGCAACGGCTACGGGGAGCTGTTTTTT
CASNGYGELFF
>TRBD1|.|15|TRBV6-1|TRBJ1-2
TGTGCCAGCAGTGAGGGGACAGGGGGCGGCTATGGCTACACCTTC
CASSEGTGGGYGYTF
>.|few|16|TRBV5-1|TRBJ2-3
TGCGCCAGCAGCTTGGGGGCTGCTCTACTCACAGATACGCAGTATTTT
CASSLGAALLTDTQYF
>.|.|15|TRBV28|TRBJ1-2
TGTGCCAGCAGTTCTCGGACAGACAACCTCTATGGCTACACCTTC
CASSSRTDNLYGYTF
>TRBD1|few|14|TRBV7-3|TRBJ2-7
TGTGCCAGCAGCCGGACAGGTACATCCTACGAGCAGTACTTC
CASSRTGTSYEQYF
>.|.|15|TRBV5-1|TRBJ2-2
TGCGCCAGCAGCTTAGGATGGGCGAACACCGGGGAGCTGTTTTTT
CASSLGWANTGELFF
>.|.|16|TRBV7-2|TRBJ2-3
TGTGCCAGCAGCCTGCTGGGGGACCGAAGCACAGATACGCAGTATTTT
CASSLLGDRSTDTQYF
>.|.|12|TRBV6-5|TRBJ1-5
TGTGCCAGCAGTTCTCAGAATCAGCCCCAGCATTTT
CASSSQNQPQHF
>.|.|13|TRBV4-1|TRBJ1-1
TGCGCCAGCAGTCGGGCCCGGACCACTGAAGCTTTCTTT
CASSRARTTEAFF
>.|.|16|TRBV6-1|TRBJ2-2
TGTGCCAGCAGTGAAGGGGTGGCCCCGAACACCGGGGAGCTGTTTTTT
CASSEGVAPNTGELFF
>TRBD1|.|15|TRBV19|TRBJ2-2
TGTGCCAGTAGTATAGGGGGACAGTACACCGGGGAGCTGTTTTTT
CASSIGGQYTGELFF
>.|.|16|TRBV9|TRBJ1-3
TGTGCCAGCAGCCCGGAGACAGCTACCATTGGAAACACCATATATTTT
CASSPETATIGNTIYF
>.|.|15|TRBV5-4|TRBJ2-1
TGTGCCAGCAGCTTGGCCCGGACAGCTAACAATGAGCAGTTCTTC
CASSLARTANNEQFF
>TRBD1|.|18|TRBV5-6|TRBJ2-3
TGTGCCAGCAGCTTGGCCCGGGACAGGCTCTTGGGCACAGATACGCAGTATTTT
CASSLARDRLLGTDTQYF
>.|once|13|TRBV7-2|TRBJ2-5
TGTGCCAGCAGCCCCAGGGTTCAAGAGACCCAGTACTTC
CASSPRVQETQYF
>.|.|13|TRBV2|TRBJ2-5
TGTGCCAGCAGTCAGGAGGCGAGAGAGACCCAGTACTTC
CASSQEARETQYF